The 2 T cell receptor beta chains in this list originate from one sample, sequenced in a study of PD-1 blockade in classical Hodgkin lymphoma. The protocol was immunoSEQ multiplex PCR, while the TCRdb copy is restricted to in-frame clones and leaves out a portion. The sample has roughly 100,000 clones; approximately 90% are singletons. All trial patients relapsed after autologous stem cell transplantation. The starting material was peripheral blood mononuclear cells (PBMCs), obtained before the second cycle of nivolumab. The receptor set was obtained from a human donor with classical Hodgkin lymphoma.

The CDR3 DNA sequence: TGTGCCAGTTCTTCTTCGCGCAGGGGACTAAGCCTGCCACGGGACATTCAGTACTTC. Translation gives CASSSSRRGLSLPRDIQYF. V usage is TRBV19 and J usage is TRBJ2-4; possibly TRBD2 for D (7 bases). The V gene lost 8 bases and the J gene lost 8 bases, with 34 bases spanning the gap. There are 19 residues in the CDR3. CDR1 is LNHDA and CDR2 is SQIVND in the germline V gene (reference sequence).

The table lists this clone with a count of one. The chain has TRBV19 and TRBJ2-1; 8 bases match TRBD1. With V trimmed by 7 bases and J by 3 bases, 5 bases remained unmatched. Germline CDR1 and CDR2: LNHDA and SQIVND (reference sequence). The CDR3 contains 14 residues. Written as DNA, the CDR3 is TGTGCCAGTAAGAGACAGGGGATCTACAATGAGCAGTTCTTC. Translation: CASKRQGIYNEQFF.